A single sample gave rise to the 11 T cell receptor beta chains below, sequenced in a study of control samples from healthy donors and cancer patients. TCRdb keeps only in-frame clones here, not all; method: immunoSEQ multiplex PCR. The repertoire table contains some 180,000 clones. Sequenced material: blood. The receptors derive from a woman aged 30 to 39 in good health.

The genes are TRBV5-5 and TRBJ1-4; D perhaps matches TRBD1 (6 bases). V dropped 3 bases and J dropped 4 bases, with 13 bases sitting between them. Germline V gene lookup returns CDR1 SGHKS and CDR2 YYEKEE (reference sequence). This CDR3 has 15 residues. DNA for the CDR3: TGTGCCAGCAGCTCCCAGGGGCACAGTAATGAAAAACTGTTTTTT. Its translation is CASSSQGHSNEKLFF.

V usage is TRBV3-1 (or the pseudogene TRBV3-2) and J usage is TRBJ2-5; D uncertain. Germline-derived CDR1 and CDR2 are LGHDT and YNNKEL (reference sequence). This CDR3 region has 14 residues. Trimming took 5 bases from V and 0 from J, leaving 10 bases between them. The CDR3 region is CASSSPPDQETQYF. The DNA for the CDR3 is TGTGCCAGCAGCTCCCCCCCGGACCAAGAGACCCAGTACTTC.

This rearrangement joins TRBV2 to TRBJ2-5, with D perhaps matching TRBD1 or TRBD2 (6 bases each). Germline V CDR1 and CDR2: SNHLY, FYNNEI. CDR3 length: 15 amino acids. The V gene lost 1 base and the J gene lost 5 bases, with 14 bases spanning the gap. CDR3 bases: TGTGCCAGCAGTGAAGAGGGGGGTAGGGCGGAGACCCAGTACTTC. It is translated as CASSEEGGRAETQYF.

This rearrangement joins TRBV6-6 to TRBJ1-1; 7 nucleotides align to TRBD1. The CDR3 loop spans 14 amino acids. The trim removed 10 bases at V and 1 base at J, leaving 9 bases unmatched. Looked up from germline, CDR1 is MNHNY and CDR2 is SVGAGI (reference sequence). CDR3 residues: CAIFGTAKNTEAFF. DNA for the CDR3: TGTGCCATATTTGGGACAGCCAAGAACACTGAAGCTTTCTTT.

V usage is TRBV27 and J usage is TRBJ2-6; D unclear. Germline CDR1 MNHEY, CDR2 SMNVEV (reference sequence). CDR3 length equals 15 residues. V gave up 3 bases and J gave up 1 base, with 7 bases separating them. The CDR3 protein is CASSFLLSGANVLTF. The CDR3 nucleotides are TGTGCCAGCAGTTTCCTCTTATCTGGGGCCAACGTCCTGACTTTC.

V gene TRBV18 combines with J gene TRBJ1-5; 8 bases are shared with TRBD1. CDR3 length: 15 residues. Germline V gives CDR1 KGHSH, CDR2 LQKENI. Trimming removed 5 bases from V and 4 bases from J; junction bases left unmatched: 7. The CDR3 loop is CASSTSDRGNQPQHF. In DNA, the CDR3 is TGTGCCAGCTCAACGTCTGACAGGGGAAATCAGCCCCAGCATTTT. Variable domain in full (rest from reference TRBV18 and TRBJ1-5): NAGVMQNPRHLVRRRGQEARLRCSPMKGHSHVYWYRQLPEEGLKFMVYLQKENIIDESGMPKERFSAEFPKEGPSILRIQQVVRGDSAAYFCASSTSDRGNQPQHFGDGTRLSIL.

The chain recombines TRBV7-2 with TRBJ1-2; 8 nucleotides line up with TRBD1. CDR1 is SGHTA and CDR2 is FQGNSA in the germline V gene. The CDR3 is 14 amino acids. Germline trimming cut 0 bases from V and 13 bases from J; bases unmatched to any gene: 10. The CDR3 coding sequence is TGTGCCAGCAGCTTAGCGCAGAGGACAGGGTCCTTCACCTTC. This encodes CASSLAQRTGSFTF. The whole variable domain, filled in from reference TRBV7-2 and TRBJ1-2, reads GAGVSQSPSNKVTEKGKDVELRCDPISGHTALYWYRQSLGQGLEFLIYFQGNSAPDKSGLPSDRFSAERTGGSVSTLTIQRTQQEDSAVYLCASSLAQRTGSFTFGSGTRLTVV.

J is TRBJ2-7 and V is TRBV14; no definite D call. Trimming left V 5 bases short and J 6 bases short, with 8 bases between. The germline V gene has CDR1 SGHDN and CDR2 FVKESK. This CDR3 comprises 11 residues. The CDR3 sequence is CASSRVSEQYF. The CDR3 DNA is TGTGCCAGCAGCAGGGTCTCCGAGCAGTACTTC.

The rearrangement joins TRBV19 to TRBJ2-1, with unresolved D. In germline, CDR1 is LNHDA, CDR2 SQIVND (reference sequence). This CDR3 spans 13 amino acids. Trimming took 9 bases from V and 4 from J, leaving 13 bases between them. The CDR3 region has the DNA TGTGCCAGCCGCTTGCCTCGATACAATGAGCAGTTCTTC. The encoded protein is CASRLPRYNEQFF. Filled out from reference TRBV19 and TRBJ2-1, the complete variable domain reads DGGITQSPKYLFRKEGQNVTLSCEQNLNHDAMYWYRQDPGQGLRLIYYSQIVNDFQKGDIAEGYSVSREKKESFPLTVTSAQKNPTAFYLCASRLPRYNEQFFGPGTRLTVL.

The DNA of the CDR3 is TGTGCCATCAGTACAGGGGGAGAGACCCAGTACTTC. It is translated as CAISTGGETQYF. The rearrangement links TRBV10-3 to TRBJ2-5, with TRBD1 identical over 8 bases. This CDR3 contains 12 residues. Germline trimming cut 5 bases from V and 4 bases from J; bases unmatched to any gene: 0. Per the germline V gene, CDR1 is ENHRY and CDR2 is SYGVKD.

This chain links TRBV11-2 with TRBJ2-3, with D perhaps given as TRBD1 or TRBD2 (6 bases each). V dropped 6 bases and J dropped 1 base, with 20 bases sitting between them. From germline, CDR1 is SGHAT and CDR2 FQNNGV. The CDR3 consists of 17 residues. In nucleotides, the CDR3 is TGTGCCAGCAGATATGAGGGGGGTAGATGGGGCACAGATACGCAGTATTTT. Translation gives CASRYEGGRWGTDTQYF. The whole variable domain, remainder taken from reference TRBV11-2 and TRBJ2-3, is EAGVAQSPRYKIIEKRQSVAFWCNPISGHATLYWYQQILGQGPKLLIQFQNNGVVDDSQLPKDRFSAERLKGVDSTLKIQPAKLEDSAVYLCASRYEGGRWGTDTQYFGPGTRLTVL.